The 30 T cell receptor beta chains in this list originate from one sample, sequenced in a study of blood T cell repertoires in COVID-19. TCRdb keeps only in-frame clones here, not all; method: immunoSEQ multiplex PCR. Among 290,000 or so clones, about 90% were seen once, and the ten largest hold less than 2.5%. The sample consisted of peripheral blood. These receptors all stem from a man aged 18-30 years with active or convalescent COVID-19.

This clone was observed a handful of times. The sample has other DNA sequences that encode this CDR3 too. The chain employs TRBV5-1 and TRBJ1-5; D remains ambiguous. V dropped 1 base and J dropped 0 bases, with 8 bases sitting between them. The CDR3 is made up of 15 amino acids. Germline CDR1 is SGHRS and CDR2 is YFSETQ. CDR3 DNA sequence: TGCGCCAGCAGCTTGACGGGGTATAGCAATCAGCCCCAGCATTTT. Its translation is CASSLTGYSNQPQHF.

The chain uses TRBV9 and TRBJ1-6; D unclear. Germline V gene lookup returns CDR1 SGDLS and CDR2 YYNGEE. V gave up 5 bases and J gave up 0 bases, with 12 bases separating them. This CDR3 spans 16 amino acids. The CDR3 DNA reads TGTGCCAGCAGTGAGTTTGGGAGCTCCTATAATTCACCCCTCCACTTT. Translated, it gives CASSEFGSSYNSPLHF.

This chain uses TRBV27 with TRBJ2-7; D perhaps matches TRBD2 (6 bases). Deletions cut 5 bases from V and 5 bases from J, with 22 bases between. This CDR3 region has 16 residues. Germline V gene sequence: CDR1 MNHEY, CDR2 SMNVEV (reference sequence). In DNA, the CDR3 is TGTGCCAGCAGTGTCACTTCCGGGACTCTCGTCCACGAGCAGTACTTC. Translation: CASSVTSGTLVHEQYF.

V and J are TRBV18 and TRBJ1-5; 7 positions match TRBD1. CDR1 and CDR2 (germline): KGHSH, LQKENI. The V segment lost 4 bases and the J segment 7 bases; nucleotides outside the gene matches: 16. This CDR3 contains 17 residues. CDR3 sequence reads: CASSRRGGQGGNQPQHF. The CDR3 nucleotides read TGTGCCAGCTCACGCAGAGGAGGCCAGGGGGGAAACCAGCCCCAGCATTTT.

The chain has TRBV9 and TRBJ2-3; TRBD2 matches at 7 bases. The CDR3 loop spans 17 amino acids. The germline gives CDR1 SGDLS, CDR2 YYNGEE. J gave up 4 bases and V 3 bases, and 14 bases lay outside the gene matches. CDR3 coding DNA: TGTGCCAGCAGCGCGTTACCGCGGACTAGTCTCTCAGATACGCAGTATTTT. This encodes CASSALPRTSLSDTQYF.

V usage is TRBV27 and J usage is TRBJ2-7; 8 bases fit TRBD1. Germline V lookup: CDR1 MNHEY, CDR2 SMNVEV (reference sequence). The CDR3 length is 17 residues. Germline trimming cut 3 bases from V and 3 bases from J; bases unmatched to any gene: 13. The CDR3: CASSFRGQAWDNYEQYF. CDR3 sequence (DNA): TGTGCCAGCAGTTTTCGGGGACAGGCTTGGGACAACTACGAGCAGTACTTC.

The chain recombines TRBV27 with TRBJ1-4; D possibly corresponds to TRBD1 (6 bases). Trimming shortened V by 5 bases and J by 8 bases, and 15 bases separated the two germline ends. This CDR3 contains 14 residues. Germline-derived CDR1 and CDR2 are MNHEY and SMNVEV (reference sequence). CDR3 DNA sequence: TGTGCCAGCAGTCCCCGGGATAGGGGGGAAAAACTGTTTTTT. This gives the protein CASSPRDRGEKLFF.

CDR3 amino acids: CATSRLAEETQYF. The CDR3 DNA follows: TGTGCCACCAGCAGACTAGCGGAAGAGACCCAGTACTTC. The V gene is TRBV15, the J gene TRBJ2-5, with 7 bases aligning to TRBD2. Unmatched junction bases numbered 0, after V lost 2 bases and J lost 3 bases. CDR1 is LNHNV and CDR2 is YYDKDF in the germline V gene (reference sequence). This CDR3 region has 13 residues. The whole variable domain, filled in from reference TRBV15 and TRBJ2-5, reads DAMVIQNPRYQVTQFGKPVTLSCSQTLNHNVMYWYQQKSSQAPKLLFHYYDKDFNNEADTPDNFQSRRPNTSFCFLDIRSPGLGDTAMYLCATSRLAEETQYFGPGTRLLVL.

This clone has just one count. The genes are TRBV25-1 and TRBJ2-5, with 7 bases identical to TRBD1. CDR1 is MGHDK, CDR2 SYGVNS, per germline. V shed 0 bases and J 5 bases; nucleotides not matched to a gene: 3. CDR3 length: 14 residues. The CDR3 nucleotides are TGTGCCAGCAGTGAATATAGGGGGCGGGAGACCCAGTACTTC. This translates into CASSEYRGRETQYF.

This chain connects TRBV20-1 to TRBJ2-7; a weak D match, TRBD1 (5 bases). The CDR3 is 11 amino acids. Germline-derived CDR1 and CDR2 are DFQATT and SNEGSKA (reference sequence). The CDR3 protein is CSQGSTYEQYF. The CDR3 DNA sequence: TGCAGCCAGGGATCCACCTACGAGCAGTACTTC.

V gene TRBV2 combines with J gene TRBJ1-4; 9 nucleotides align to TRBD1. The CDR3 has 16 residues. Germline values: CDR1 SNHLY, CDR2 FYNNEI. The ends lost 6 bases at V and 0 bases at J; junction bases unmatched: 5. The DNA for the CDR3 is TGTGCCAGCAGCCGGGACAGGGACCCAACTAATGAAAAACTGTTTTTT. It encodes CASSRDRDPTNEKLFF.

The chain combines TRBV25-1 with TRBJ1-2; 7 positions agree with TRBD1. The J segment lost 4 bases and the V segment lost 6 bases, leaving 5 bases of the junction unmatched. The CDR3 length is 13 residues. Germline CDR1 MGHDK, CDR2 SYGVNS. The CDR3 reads CASRSDRSYGYTF. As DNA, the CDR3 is TGTGCCAGCAGATCGGACAGGTCCTATGGCTACACCTTC.

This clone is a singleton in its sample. The CDR3 DNA is TGCGCCAGCAGCGGGGACTCCACAAGTGGTATCTCTGGAAACACCATATATTTT. Translated, it gives CASSGDSTSGISGNTIYF. This chain uses TRBV5-1 with TRBJ1-3; TRBD1 might be the D (5 bases). Germline V gene lookup returns CDR1 SGHRS and CDR2 YFSETQ. The CDR3 runs 18 residues. V was cut by 4 bases and J by 0 bases, with 20 bases left in between.

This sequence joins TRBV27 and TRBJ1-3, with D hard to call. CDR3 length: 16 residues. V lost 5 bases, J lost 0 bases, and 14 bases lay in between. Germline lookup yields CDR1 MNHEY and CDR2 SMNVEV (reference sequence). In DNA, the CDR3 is TGTGCCAGCAGTCCCCCCGGGTCCGGCTCTGGAAACACCATATATTTT. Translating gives CASSPPGSGSGNTIYF.

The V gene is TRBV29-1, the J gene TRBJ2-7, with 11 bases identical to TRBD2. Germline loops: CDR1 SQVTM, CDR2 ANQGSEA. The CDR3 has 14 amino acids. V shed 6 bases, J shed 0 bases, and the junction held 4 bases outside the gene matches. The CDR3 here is CSVLGTSGSYEQYF. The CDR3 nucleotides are TGCAGCGTCCTCGGGACTAGCGGCTCCTACGAGCAGTACTTC.

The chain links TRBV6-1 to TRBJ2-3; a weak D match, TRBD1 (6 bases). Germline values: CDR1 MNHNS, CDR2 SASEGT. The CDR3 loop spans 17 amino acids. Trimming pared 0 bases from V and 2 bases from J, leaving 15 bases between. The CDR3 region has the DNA TGTGCCAGCAGTGAAGCGTCGACAGGCTTGACCACAGATACGCAGTATTTT. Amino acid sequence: CASSEASTGLTTDTQYF.

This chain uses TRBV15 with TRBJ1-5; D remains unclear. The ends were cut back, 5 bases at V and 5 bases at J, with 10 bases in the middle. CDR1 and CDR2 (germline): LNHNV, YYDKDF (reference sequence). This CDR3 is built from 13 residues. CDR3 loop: CATSGSGYQPQHF. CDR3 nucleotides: TGTGCCACCAGCGGGTCAGGTTATCAGCCCCAGCATTTT. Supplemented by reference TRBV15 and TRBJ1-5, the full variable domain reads DAMVIQNPRYQVTQFGKPVTLSCSQTLNHNVMYWYQQKSSQAPKLLFHYYDKDFNNEADTPDNFQSRRPNTSFCFLDIRSPGLGDTAMYLCATSGSGYQPQHFGDGTRLSIL.

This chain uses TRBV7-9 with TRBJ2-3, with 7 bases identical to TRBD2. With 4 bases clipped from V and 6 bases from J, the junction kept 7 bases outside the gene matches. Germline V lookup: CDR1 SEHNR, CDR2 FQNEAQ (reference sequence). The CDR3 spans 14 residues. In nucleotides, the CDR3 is TGTGCCAGCAGCTCTAGCGGCAGGTTGGATACGCAGTATTTT. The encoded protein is CASSSSGRLDTQYF.

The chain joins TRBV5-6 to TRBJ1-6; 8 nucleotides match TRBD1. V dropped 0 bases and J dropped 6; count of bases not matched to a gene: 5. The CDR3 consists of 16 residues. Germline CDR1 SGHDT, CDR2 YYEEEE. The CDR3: CASSLELDRANSPLHF. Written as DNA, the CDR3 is TGTGCCAGCAGCTTGGAGCTGGACAGGGCTAATTCACCCCTCCACTTT. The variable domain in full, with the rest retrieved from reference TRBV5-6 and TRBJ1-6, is DAGVTQSPTHLIKTRGQQVTLRCSPKSGHDTVSWYQQALGQGPQFIFQYYEEEERQRGNFPDRFSGHQFPNYSSELNVNALLLGDSALYLCASSLELDRANSPLHFGNGTRLTVT.

In nucleotides, the CDR3 is TGCGCCAGCAGCCAAGTGAGGGGGATGAACACTGAAGCTTTCTTT. Translated: CASSQVRGMNTEAFF. The chain is built from TRBV4-3 and TRBJ1-1, with D possibly being TRBD1 (6 bases). V shed 1 base and J shed 0 bases, with 9 bases lying between them. The germline V gene has CDR1 LGHNA and CDR2 YSLEER. The CDR3 totals 15 residues.

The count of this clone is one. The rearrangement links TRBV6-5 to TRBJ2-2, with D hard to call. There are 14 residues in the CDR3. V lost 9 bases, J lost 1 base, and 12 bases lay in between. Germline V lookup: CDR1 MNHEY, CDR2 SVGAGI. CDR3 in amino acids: CASSLTGNTGELFF. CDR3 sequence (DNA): TGTGCCAGTTCTTTGACGGGGAACACCGGGGAGCTGTTTTTT.

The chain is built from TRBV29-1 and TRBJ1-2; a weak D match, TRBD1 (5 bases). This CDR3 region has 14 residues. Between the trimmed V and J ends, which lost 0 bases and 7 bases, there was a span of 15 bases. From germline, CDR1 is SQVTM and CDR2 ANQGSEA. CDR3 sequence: CSVEELGRAFGYTF. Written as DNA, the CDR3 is TGCAGCGTTGAAGAATTGGGCAGGGCGTTTGGCTACACCTTC.

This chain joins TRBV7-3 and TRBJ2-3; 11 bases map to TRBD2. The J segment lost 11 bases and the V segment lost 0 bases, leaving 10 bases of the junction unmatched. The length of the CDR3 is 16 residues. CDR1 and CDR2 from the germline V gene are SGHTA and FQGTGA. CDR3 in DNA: TGTGCCAGCAGCTTAACGGCGATAGCGGGAGGGCCAAGGCAGTATTTT. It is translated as CASSLTAIAGGPRQYF. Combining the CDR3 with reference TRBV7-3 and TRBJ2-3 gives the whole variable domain GAGVSQTPSNKVTEKGKYVELRCDPISGHTALYWYRQSLGQGPEFLIYFQGTGAADDSGLPNDRFFAVRPEGSVSTLKIQRTERGDSAVYLCASSLTAIAGGPRQYFGPGTRLTVL.

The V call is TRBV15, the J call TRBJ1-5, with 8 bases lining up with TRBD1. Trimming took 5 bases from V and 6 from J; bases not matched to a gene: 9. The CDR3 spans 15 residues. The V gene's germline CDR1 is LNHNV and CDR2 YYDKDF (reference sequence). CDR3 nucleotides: TGTGCCACCAGCGCACGGACAGGGAATCTTCAGCCCCAGCATTTT. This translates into CATSARTGNLQPQHF.

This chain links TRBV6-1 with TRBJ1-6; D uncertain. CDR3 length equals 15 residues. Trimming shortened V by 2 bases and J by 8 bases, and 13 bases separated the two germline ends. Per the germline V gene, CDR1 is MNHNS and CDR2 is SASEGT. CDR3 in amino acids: CASSERRGADSPLHF. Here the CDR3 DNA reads TGTGCCAGCAGTGAAAGGCGGGGTGCGGATTCACCCCTCCACTTT.

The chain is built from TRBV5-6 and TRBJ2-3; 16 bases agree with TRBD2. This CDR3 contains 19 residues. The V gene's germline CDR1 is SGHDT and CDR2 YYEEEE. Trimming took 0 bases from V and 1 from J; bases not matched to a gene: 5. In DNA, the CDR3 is TGTGCCAGCAGCTTGGAGGGACTAGCGGGAGGGCCGGGCACAGATACGCAGTATTTT. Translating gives CASSLEGLAGGPGTDTQYF.

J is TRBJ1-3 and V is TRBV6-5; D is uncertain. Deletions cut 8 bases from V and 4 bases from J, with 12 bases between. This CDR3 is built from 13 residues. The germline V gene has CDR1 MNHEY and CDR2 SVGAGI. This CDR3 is CASFRSGGNTIYF. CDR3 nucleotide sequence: TGTGCCAGCTTCCGAAGTGGCGGAAACACCATATATTTT.

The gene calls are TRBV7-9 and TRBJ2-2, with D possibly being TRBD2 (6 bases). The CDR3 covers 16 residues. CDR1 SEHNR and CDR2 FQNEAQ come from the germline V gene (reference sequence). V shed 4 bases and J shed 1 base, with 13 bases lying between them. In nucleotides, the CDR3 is TGTGCCAGCAGCTCTCGCGGGGACCTGAACACCGGGGAGCTGTTTTTT. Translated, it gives CASSSRGDLNTGELFF.

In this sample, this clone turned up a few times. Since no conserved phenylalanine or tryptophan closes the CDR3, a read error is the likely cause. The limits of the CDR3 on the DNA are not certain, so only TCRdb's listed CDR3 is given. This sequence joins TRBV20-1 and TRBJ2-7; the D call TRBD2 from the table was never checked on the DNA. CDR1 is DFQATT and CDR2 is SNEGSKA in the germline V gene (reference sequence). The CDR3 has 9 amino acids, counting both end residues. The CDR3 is CSAGPLAIL.

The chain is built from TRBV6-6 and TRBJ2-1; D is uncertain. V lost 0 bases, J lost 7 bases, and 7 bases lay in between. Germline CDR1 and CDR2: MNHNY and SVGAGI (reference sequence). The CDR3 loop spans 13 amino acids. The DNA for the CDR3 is TGTGCCAGCAGTTACTCCTACTATAATGAGCAGTTCTTC. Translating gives CASSYSYYNEQFF.